Given below is one TCR beta chain in context. Its specific antigen is unknown. No much larger clone is present one base from it, and per-base qualities are unavailable. This specimen comes from a study of blood T cell repertoires in COVID-19 (TCRdb year 2020). The study in broad terms: Samples covering the acute and convalescent phases of COVID-19 were provided by collaborators in the United States, Italy and Spain. Where available, HLA class I and class II types were taken from metadata supplied by the sample provider and were not determined by assay-based typing. A freely available public database, intended as a resource for researchers studying the immune response to SARS-CoV-2, is where the repertoires were released. Subjects who had been exposed to COVID-19, were actively infected with it, or had recovered from it provided the deeply sampled blood TCRbeta repertoires that made up the dataset. Samples were obtained from the ongoing ImmuneRACE study (first 160 participants) and from over a thousand subjects provided by 6 global collaborators. Sample metadata almost always included a de-identified subject ID, COVID-19 status, age in years and sex. The material from the prospective study consisted of cDNA or gDNA derived from T cells, B-cell-depleted T cells, or PBMCs.

TCRbeta CDR3 regions were amplified from genomic DNA by means of the immunoSEQ Assay, a bias-controlled multiplex PCR. The original pipeline was this. The number of nucleated cells in each sample was estimated from the amplification of reference gene primers within the assay. To quantify the absolute abundance of each unique TCRbeta CDR3 rearrangement, sequence reads were collapsed and filtered. For each sample, productive Simpson clonality was calculated by taking the square root of Simpson's diversity index across productive rearrangements. TCRdb limited this immuneACCESS table to in-frame rearrangements with V and J called. A share of clones is missing; checked studies link under half to unresolved V genes, and the rest is unexplained. The D gene and trimming were derived from the DNA, and the V and J assignments and clone size from that table. The sample includes 190,000 or so clones, with approximately 90% observed a single time. 0.95% to 1.5% of the sample is in the top ten clones.

Broader findings and caveats from the paper: The amount of clinical and demographic metadata varied by source and participant and was provided uncurated.

CDR1 is given as MNHEY and CDR2 as SVGAGI, both from the germline V gene. V is cut back by 4 bases and J by 5 bases, with 9 bases in the junction unmatched. From its cysteine to its phenylalanine, the CDR3 spans 16 amino acids. The kept DNA is CDR3 alone, 48 bases in frame from the first base. Participants in the prospective study were enrolled through a virtual design, were aged about 18 to 100 years, and lived in approximately 25 United States geographic areas. In the prospective study, cohorts were assigned on the basis of participant-reported clinical history obtained from a screening survey and a study questionnaire. ImmuneRACE Cohort 3 recovered participants were defined by two consecutive negative NP/OP PCR tests, healthcare professional clearance, or symptom resolution. Mobile phlebotomists in the prospective study collected whole blood, serum and a nasopharyngeal or oropharyngeal swab from every participant. Participants in the prospective study had the option to provide additional blood draws and questionnaires over a roughly 2-month period. Before DNA extraction, prospective study blood samples were shipped either frozen or at room temperature.

This receptor was obtained from a man aged 25-45 years who had recovered from COVID-19. The specimen was PBMCs or T cells enriched from blood (not recorded which). The rearranged segments are TRBV6-5 and TRBJ2-1; TRBD2 matches 9 bases in the middle. The DNA sequence is as follows: TGTGCCAGCAGTTTGCGAGGGGTAGCGGGGGACAATGAGCAGTTCTTC. It codes for CASSLRGVAGDNEQFF.